The clone carrying this T cell receptor (beta chain) was seen just once. Its antigen is as yet unknown. V lost 2 bases and J 1 base, leaving 8 bases between the germline ends. From germline, CDR1 is SGHTA and CDR2 FQGTGA. CDR3 length equals 14 residues. The table came from immunoSEQ multiplex PCR; TCRdb's copy has only in-frame clones and leaves some out. The repertoire has tens of thousands of clones, around three quarters of them found once; the top ten carry 3.5% to 4.5%. The data are from a study of vaccination effects on CD4 cells after COVID-19. Study-wide findings and caveats: Infection- and vaccine-induced clones contracted markedly late after vaccination.

Antigen-specific CD4+ T cells were first expanded with viral peptide pools by the ViraFEST assay and only then sequenced. Following culture for nine to ten days, CD4+ T cells were isolated. Negative nucleocapsid antibody tests before and after vaccination confirmed no previous SARS-CoV-2 infection. It was with approximately 10 IU/ml IL-2 and about 10 ug/ml peptides that a few million PBMC per well were cultured. The authors exchanged half the medium for IL-2 medium on days 3 and 7. Here the sequenced sample was CD4+ T cells from PBMCs cultured with HCoV-OC43 spike peptides, taken before COVID-19 vaccination. Subset meaning: HCoV-OC43 spike overlapping peptide pool stimulation. The chain couples TRBV7-3 to TRBJ1-1, with D possibly TRBD1 on 6 matching bases. The source of this sequence is a human donor who received a COVID-19 vaccine. The CDR3 DNA is TGTGCCAGCAGCTTAGAGGGGGGGAACACTGAAGCTTTCTTT. Encoded protein: CASSLEGGNTEAFF.